This T cell receptor beta chain was sequenced for a study of CD8 T cells in ankylosing spondylitis (dated by TCRdb to 2016 to 2017). The study in broad terms: The study set out to find disease-linked TCR variants by profiling T cell receptor beta repertoires in ankylosing spondylitis patients and healthy donors. The whole study cohort included 95 to 130 healthy donors and 20 to 25 ankylosing spondylitis patients. Peripheral blood was sampled, and synovial fluid was also collected from ankylosing spondylitis patients. The paper as a whole reports these results and caveats: According to the report, matched synovial fluid samples from ankylosing spondylitis patients were significantly enriched for the disease-linked clones. Some of the motif variants had been reported before in the synovial fluid and blood of reactive arthritis patients, a finding that suggests common disease-initiation mechanisms. In peripheral blood, the disease-linked clones were found at relatively low frequencies and had a CD8+ phenotype. Blood from ankylosing spondylitis patients appeared to be characterized by a TCR beta motif made up of several highly homologous amino acid variants.

Instrument used: Illumina HiSeq 2500. Quantitative 5'-RACE with molecular barcodes was used to prepare TCR beta libraries. The study's processing was this. A new computational method based on a probabilistic model of VDJ rearrangement was used to identify disease-linked TCR variants. TCRdb trimmed the raw reads at Q25, called clones with MiXCR and kept productive beta chains. Rows are combined by CDR3 protein, so each entry shows the most common genes and DNA. It is TCRdb's table, rather than the study itself, that gives the V and J calls and clone size. The sample table holds tens of thousands of distinct CDR3 sequences, of which just over 2.5% were seen once. Together, the top ten hold around 7.7% of the sample. According to the germline V gene, CDR1 reads SGDLS and CDR2 reads YYNGEE. Trimming accounts for 2 bases at V and 3 bases at J, while the number of junction bases matched to no gene is 7. From the cysteine through the phenylalanine, the CDR3 covers 16 amino acids. Left in the record is the CDR3 DNA by itself, 48 bases read in frame from the first base.

There are many counts of this clonotype. The clone's antigen remains unknown. Per-base quality was not reported, and no clone a single base away is much larger than it. The V gene is TRBV9 and the J gene is TRBJ1-4, and 7 bases in between align with TRBD1. The sample comprised blood, either unsorted or a sorted T cell fraction (not recorded which). This TCR was sampled from a female donor with ankylosing spondylitis or in good health (not recorded which). The DNA is as follows: TGTGCCAGCAGCGTCCGATCCGGGACAGCTAATGAAAAACTGTTTTTT. Its translation reads: CASSVRSGTANEKLFF.